This T cell receptor (beta chain) was captured by sequencing in a study of control samples from healthy donors and cancer patients. The CDR3 has 18 amino acids. Germline CDR1 MGHRA, CDR2 YSYEKL. V gave up 0 bases and J gave up 7 bases; unmatched junction bases: 14. Generated by immunoSEQ multiplex PCR, the TCRdb table keeps only in-frame clones and is missing some. The sample has more than 85,000 clones, around 89% seen once. The sample was PBMCs. This sequence was found in a woman between 55 and 75 years old with lung cancer. The chain recombines TRBV4-1 with TRBJ1-2; 10 bases line up with TRBD1. CDR3 amino acids: CASSQDPPTTGGAFGYTF. DNA for the CDR3: TGCGCCAGCAGCCAAGATCCGCCTACGACAGGGGGCGCGTTTGGCTACACCTTC.